Below are 22 T cell receptor beta chains sequenced from a single sample in a study of blood T cell repertoires in COVID-19. TCRdb's copy holds only in-frame clones and misses some; the assay was immunoSEQ multiplex PCR. The sample includes 250,000 to 350,000 clones, about nine tenths of them seen just once. Sequenced material: PBMCs or T cells enriched from blood (not recorded which). Receptor source: a woman between 18 and 29 years old who had recovered from COVID-19.

The rearrangement links TRBV15 to TRBJ2-1; 10 bases line up with TRBD2. The CDR3 is 19 amino acids. Germline trimming cut 0 bases from V and 6 bases from J; bases unmatched to any gene: 14. Germline V CDR1 and CDR2: LNHNV, YYDKDF (reference sequence). CDR3 in amino acids: CATSRDSRTLAGKRNEQFF. CDR3 nucleotides: TGTGCCACCAGCAGAGATTCGAGGACACTAGCGGGAAAGCGCAATGAGCAGTTCTTC.

The chain employs TRBV5-4 and TRBJ1-1; 10 bases map to TRBD1. Germline V gene data show CDR1 as SGHNT and CDR2 as YYREEE (reference sequence). The CDR3 loop spans 16 amino acids. Trimming took 0 bases from V and 3 from J; bases not matched to a gene: 5. The CDR3 nucleotides are TGTGCCAGCAGCTTGGCCCCGGGACAGGGGTACACTGAAGCTTTCTTT. It specifies CASSLAPGQGYTEAFF.

The chain joins TRBV7-9 to TRBJ2-3; possible D gene TRBD2, 5 bases. CDR1 is SEHNR, CDR2 FQNEAQ, per germline (reference sequence). The V end lost 5 bases, the J end lost 1 base, and 16 bases lay between the germline ends. This CDR3 comprises 16 residues. CDR3 sequence (DNA): TGTGCCAGCAGCATACAATGGGAGCGTCGCACAGATACGCAGTATTTT. As protein: CASSIQWERRTDTQYF.

The chain carries TRBV19 and TRBJ2-1; D possibly corresponds to TRBD1 (5 bases). V was trimmed by 8 bases and J by 3 bases, leaving 14 bases between them. The CDR3 is 14 residues long. CDR1 and CDR2 from the germline V gene are LNHDA and SQIVND (reference sequence). The CDR3 region has the DNA TGTGCCAGTGACCCTGGGGCAGGCTACAATGAGCAGTTCTTC. This translates into CASDPGAGYNEQFF.

CDR3 residues: CASSLRGQYSPLHF. The DNA for the CDR3 is TGTGCCAGCAGCCTAAGAGGACAGTATTCACCCCTCCACTTT. The rearrangement links TRBV7-9 to TRBJ1-6; a weak D match, TRBD1 (6 bases). CDR1 is SEHNR, CDR2 FQNEAQ, per germline (reference sequence). This CDR3 spans 14 amino acids. V gave up 5 bases and J gave up 8 bases, with 13 bases separating them.

The chain recombines TRBV6-5 with TRBJ2-7; 12 nucleotides line up with TRBD1. Losses at the gene ends were 6 bases for V and 6 bases for J; bases not matched to a gene: 9. The CDR3 sequence is 15 residues long. In germline, CDR1 is MNHEY, CDR2 SVGAGI. For the CDR3, the DNA is TGTGCCAGCAGCTCGCCGGGACAGGGGGCCTCCGAGCAGTACTTC. This encodes CASSSPGQGASEQYF.

This clone has a single count. The chain recombines TRBV19 with TRBJ1-1, with D perhaps TRBD1 (5 bases). Germline-derived CDR1 and CDR2 are LNHDA and SQIVND (reference sequence). The CDR3 consists of 15 residues. Trimming took off 6 bases at V and 0 bases at J, with 14 bases between the two ends. CDR3 sequence: CASRDRQFMNTEAFF. CDR3 in DNA: TGTGCCAGTAGAGACCGACAGTTTATGAACACTGAAGCTTTCTTT.

This clone was detected once. The chain couples TRBV19 to TRBJ2-1, with D possibly matching TRBD2 (6 bases). CDR1 and CDR2 (germline): LNHDA, SQIVND (reference sequence). V dropped 6 bases and J dropped 10 bases, with 16 bases sitting between them. The CDR3 is 13 amino acids. CDR3 in DNA: TGTGCCAGTAGCCCGGGCCTAGCGCGCGAGCAGTTCTTC. Protein sequence: CASSPGLAREQFF.

The genes are TRBV6-2 or TRBV6-3 and TRBJ2-1; the D gene is possibly TRBD2 (7 bases). The CDR3 loop spans 15 amino acids. Per germline, CDR1 MNHEY and CDR2 SVGEGT. Trimming took 3 bases from V and 4 from J, leaving 13 bases between them. CDR3 region: CASSYLAGAYNEQFF. The DNA of the CDR3 is TGTGCCAGCAGTTATCTGGCGGGGGCATACAATGAGCAGTTCTTC.

The chain has TRBV7-2 and TRBJ1-1; 8 nucleotides align to TRBD1. This CDR3 comprises 14 residues. CDR1 is SGHTA and CDR2 is FQGNSA in the germline V gene. The junction had 1 base not matched to a gene; V was cut back by 3 bases and J by 1 base. The CDR3 coding sequence is TGTGCCAGCAGCTTCGGACAGGGGAACACTGAAGCTTTCTTT. Encoded protein: CASSFGQGNTEAFF.

The J gene is TRBJ2-2, the V gene TRBV28; 9 bases are a match to TRBD1. Trimming took 3 bases from V and 4 from J; bases not matched to a gene: 3. In germline, CDR1 is MDHEN, CDR2 SYDVKM. This CDR3 is built from 15 residues. The CDR3 bases are TGTGCCAGCAGTTTCCCGACAGGGGGCACCGGGGAGCTGTTTTTT. This sequence encodes CASSFPTGGTGELFF. Drawing the rest from reference TRBV28 and TRBJ2-2, the complete variable domain is DVKVTQSSRYLVKRTGEKVFLECVQDMDHENMFWYRQDPGLGLRLIYFSYDVKMKEKGDIPEGYSVSREKKERFSLILESASTNQTSMYLCASSFPTGGTGELFFGEGSRLTVL.

V is TRBV6-4 and J is TRBJ1-4; 7 bases are shared with TRBD1. The CDR3 is 16 amino acids. Germline V gives CDR1 MRHNA, CDR2 SNTAGT. Trimming cost V 5 bases and J 0 bases; bases outside gene matches: 6. The CDR3 loop is CASSRTGTTTNEKLFF. For the CDR3, the DNA is TGTGCCAGCAGTCGGACAGGAACGACAACTAATGAAAAACTGTTTTTT.

CDR3 sequence: CASSPLGTGNTGELFF. The DNA for the CDR3 is TGCGCCAGCAGCCCATTAGGGACAGGGAACACCGGGGAGCTGTTTTTT. The chain couples TRBV4-3 to TRBJ2-2, with TRBD1 identical over 8 bases. CDR3 size: 16 residues. V lost 4 bases and J lost 1; bases outside the gene matches: 5. From germline, CDR1 is LGHNA and CDR2 YSLEER.

This rearrangement joins TRBV5-1 to TRBJ2-7; TRBD2 matches 13 bases. V dropped 1 base and J dropped 2; count of bases not matched to a gene: 6. This CDR3 has 17 residues. In germline, CDR1 is SGHRS, CDR2 YFSETQ. The CDR3 spells CASSLRTSGRWTYEQYF. The CDR3 nucleotides are TGCGCCAGCAGCTTGCGGACTAGCGGGAGATGGACCTACGAGCAGTACTTC.

V is TRBV7-2 and J is TRBJ2-7, with D possibly being TRBD1 (6 bases). The CDR3 is 13 residues long. Looked up from germline, CDR1 is SGHTA and CDR2 is FQGNSA. The V end lost 5 bases, the J end lost 6 bases, and 14 bases lay between the germline ends. The CDR3 nucleotides read TGTGCCAGCAGCGCCCGGGACAAACTCGAGCAGTACTTC. Translated, it gives CASSARDKLEQYF.

The chain carries TRBV5-1 and TRBJ2-1, with TRBD2 identical over 8 bases. In germline, CDR1 is SGHRS, CDR2 YFSETQ. V dropped 2 bases and J dropped 6; count of bases not matched to a gene: 4. CDR3 size: 14 residues. The CDR3 DNA sequence: TGCGCCAGCAGCTTAAGGACTAGCCCCAATGAGCAGTTCTTC. This encodes CASSLRTSPNEQFF.

This chain connects TRBV3-1 (or the pseudogene TRBV3-2) to TRBJ2-5; 8 bases match TRBD1. J lost 4 bases, V lost 6 bases, and 4 bases had no gene match. The CDR3 has 13 amino acids. Germline CDR1 is LGHDT and CDR2 is YNNKEL (reference sequence). The CDR3 DNA reads TGTGCCAGCAGGGGACAGGAGCCAGAGACCCAGTACTTC. Translated, it gives CASRGQEPETQYF.

The CDR3 nucleotides read TGTGCCAGCAGCCGAAGTGGGACTAGCACAGATACGCAGTATTTT. This gives the protein CASSRSGTSTDTQYF. The J gene is TRBJ2-3, the V gene TRBV11-3, with D perhaps TRBD2 (6 bases). This CDR3 is built from 15 residues. V shed 5 bases and J shed 0 bases, with 12 bases lying between them. Germline-derived CDR1 and CDR2 are SGHNT and YENEEA.

This chain connects TRBV7-3 to TRBJ2-1; perhaps TRBD2 as D (6 bases). Trimming left V 3 bases short and J 12 bases short, with 15 bases between. The germline CDR1 and CDR2 sequences are SGHTA and FQGTGA. This CDR3 contains 13 residues. The chain's CDR3 is CASSFPSDSVQFF. The CDR3 DNA reads TGTGCCAGCAGCTTCCCTAGCGACTCAGTGCAGTTCTTC. Together with reference TRBV7-3 and TRBJ2-1, the CDR3 gives the full variable domain: GAGVSQTPSNKVTEKGKYVELRCDPISGHTALYWYRQSLGQGPEFLIYFQGTGAADDSGLPNDRFFAVRPEGSVSTLKIQRTERGDSAVYLCASSFPSDSVQFFGPGTRLTVL.

With respect to this clone: Additional DNA sequences in this sample encode the identical CDR3. J is TRBJ2-7 and V is TRBV27; 8 bases are shared with TRBD1. This CDR3 comprises 14 residues. The V and J ends lost 7 bases and 2 bases, in that order; junction bases with no gene match: 7. Germline CDR1 is MNHEY and CDR2 is SMNVEV (reference sequence). The CDR3 is CASTSGQGPYEQYF. CDR3 coding DNA: TGTGCCAGCACCTCCGGACAGGGACCCTACGAGCAGTACTTC.

The chain joins TRBV4-1 to TRBJ1-1; D call uncertain. Germline CDR1 and CDR2: MGHRA and YSYEKL. V was shortened by 0 bases and J by 5 bases, with 10 bases between the two germline ends. This CDR3 has 14 residues. CDR3 nucleotides: TGCGCCAGCAGCCAAGAAGAGGGAGGAACTGAAGCTTTCTTT. Encoded protein: CASSQEEGGTEAFF.

The genes are TRBV2 and TRBJ2-3, with D hard to call. The germline CDR1 and CDR2 sequences are SNHLY and FYNNEI. This CDR3 has 13 residues. As DNA, the CDR3 is TGTGCTGCCTTCTCAGCCCCGCGGGATACGCAGTATTTT. It encodes CAAFSAPRDTQYF.